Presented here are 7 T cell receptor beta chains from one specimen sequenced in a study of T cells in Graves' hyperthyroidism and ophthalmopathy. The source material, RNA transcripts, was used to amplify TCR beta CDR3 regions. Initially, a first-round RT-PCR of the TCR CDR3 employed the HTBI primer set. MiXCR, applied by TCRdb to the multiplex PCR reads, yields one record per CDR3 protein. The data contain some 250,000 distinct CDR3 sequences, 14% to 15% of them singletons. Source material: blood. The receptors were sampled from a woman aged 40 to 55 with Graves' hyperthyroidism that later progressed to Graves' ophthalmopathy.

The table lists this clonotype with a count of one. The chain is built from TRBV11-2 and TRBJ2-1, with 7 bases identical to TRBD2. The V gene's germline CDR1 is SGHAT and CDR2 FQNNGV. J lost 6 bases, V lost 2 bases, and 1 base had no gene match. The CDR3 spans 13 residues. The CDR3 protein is CASSLTSANEQFF. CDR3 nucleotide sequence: TGTGCCAGCAGCTTAACTAGCGCCAATGAGCAGTTCTTC.

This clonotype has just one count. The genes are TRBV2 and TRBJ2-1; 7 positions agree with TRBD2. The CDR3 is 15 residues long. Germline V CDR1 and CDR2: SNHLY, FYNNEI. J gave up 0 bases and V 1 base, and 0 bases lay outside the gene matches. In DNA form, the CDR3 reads TGTGCCAGCAGTGAAGGCGGGAGCTCCTACAATGAGCAGTTCTTC. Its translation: CASSEGGSSYNEQFF.

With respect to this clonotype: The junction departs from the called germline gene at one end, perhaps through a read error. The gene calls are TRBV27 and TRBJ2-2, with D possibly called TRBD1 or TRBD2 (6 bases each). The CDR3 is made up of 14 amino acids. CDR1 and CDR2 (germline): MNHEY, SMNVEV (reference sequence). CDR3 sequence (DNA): TGTGCCAGCAGCAAGGGGGGAAACACCGGGGAGCCGTTTTTT. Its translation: CASSKGGNTGEPFF.

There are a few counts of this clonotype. This CDR3 reads CAWKIGGGTDTQYF. The CDR3 bases are TGTGCCTGGAAAATTGGCGGGGGCACAGATACGCAGTATTTT. The V call is TRBV30, the J call TRBJ2-3; possibly TRBD2 for D (6 bases). With 4 bases removed from V and 1 base from J, the gap between germline ends came to 12 bases. The germline gives CDR1 GTSNPN, CDR2 SVGIG (reference sequence). The CDR3 is 14 residues long.

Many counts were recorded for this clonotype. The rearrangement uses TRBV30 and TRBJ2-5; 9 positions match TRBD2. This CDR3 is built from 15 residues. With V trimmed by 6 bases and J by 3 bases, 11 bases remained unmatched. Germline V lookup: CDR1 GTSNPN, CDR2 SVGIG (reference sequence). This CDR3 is CACSIAGALKETQYF. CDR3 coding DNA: TGTGCCTGCTCTATAGCGGGAGCTTTGAAAGAGACCCAGTACTTC. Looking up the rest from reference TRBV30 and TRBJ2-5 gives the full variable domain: SQTIHQWPATLVQPVGSPLSLECTVEGTSNPNLYWYRQAAGRGLQLLFYSVGIGQISSEVPQNLSASRPQDRQFILSSKKLLLSDSGFYLCACSIAGALKETQYFGPGTRLLVL.

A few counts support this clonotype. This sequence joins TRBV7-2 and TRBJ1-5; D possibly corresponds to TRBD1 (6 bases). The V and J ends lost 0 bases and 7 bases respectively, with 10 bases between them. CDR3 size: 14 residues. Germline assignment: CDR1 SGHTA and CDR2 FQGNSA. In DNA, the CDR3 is TGTGCCAGCAGCTTAGCTGCAGGGGCGCAGCCCCAGCATTTT. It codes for CASSLAAGAQPQHF.

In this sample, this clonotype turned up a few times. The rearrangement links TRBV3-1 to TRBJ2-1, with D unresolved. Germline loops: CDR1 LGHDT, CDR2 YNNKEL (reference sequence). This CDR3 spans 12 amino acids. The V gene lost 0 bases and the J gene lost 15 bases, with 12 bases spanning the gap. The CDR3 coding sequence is TGTGCCAGCAGCCAAGATGTTAGTCCCCGGTTCTTC. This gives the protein CASSQDVSPRFF.